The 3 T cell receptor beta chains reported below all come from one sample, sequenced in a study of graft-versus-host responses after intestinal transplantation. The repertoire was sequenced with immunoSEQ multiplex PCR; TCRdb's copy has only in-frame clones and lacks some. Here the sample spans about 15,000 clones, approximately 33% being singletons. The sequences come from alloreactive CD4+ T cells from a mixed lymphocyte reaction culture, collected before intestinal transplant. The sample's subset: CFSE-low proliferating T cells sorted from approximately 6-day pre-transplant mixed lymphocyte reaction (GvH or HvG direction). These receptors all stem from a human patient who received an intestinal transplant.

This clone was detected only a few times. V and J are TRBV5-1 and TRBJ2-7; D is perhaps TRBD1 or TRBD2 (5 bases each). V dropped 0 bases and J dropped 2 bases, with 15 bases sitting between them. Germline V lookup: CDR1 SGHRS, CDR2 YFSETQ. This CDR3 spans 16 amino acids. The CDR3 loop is CASSLAPGTATYEQYF. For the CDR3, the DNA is TGCGCCAGCAGCTTGGCGCCGGGGACGGCGACCTACGAGCAGTACTTC.

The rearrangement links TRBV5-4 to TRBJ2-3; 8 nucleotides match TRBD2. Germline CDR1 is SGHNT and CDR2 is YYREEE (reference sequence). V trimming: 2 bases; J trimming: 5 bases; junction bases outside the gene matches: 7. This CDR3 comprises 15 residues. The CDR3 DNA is TGTGCCAGCAGCTTTGGCGGGGGGCCGGGAGATACGCAGTATTTT. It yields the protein CASSFGGGPGDTQYF.

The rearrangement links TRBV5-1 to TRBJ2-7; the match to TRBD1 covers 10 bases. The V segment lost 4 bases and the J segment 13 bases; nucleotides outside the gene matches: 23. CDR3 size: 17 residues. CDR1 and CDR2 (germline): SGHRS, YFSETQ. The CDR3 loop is CASSVFSGLSGQGNFYF. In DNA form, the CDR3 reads TGCGCCAGCAGCGTCTTTTCTGGCCTCTCGGGACAGGGGAACTTCTACTTC.